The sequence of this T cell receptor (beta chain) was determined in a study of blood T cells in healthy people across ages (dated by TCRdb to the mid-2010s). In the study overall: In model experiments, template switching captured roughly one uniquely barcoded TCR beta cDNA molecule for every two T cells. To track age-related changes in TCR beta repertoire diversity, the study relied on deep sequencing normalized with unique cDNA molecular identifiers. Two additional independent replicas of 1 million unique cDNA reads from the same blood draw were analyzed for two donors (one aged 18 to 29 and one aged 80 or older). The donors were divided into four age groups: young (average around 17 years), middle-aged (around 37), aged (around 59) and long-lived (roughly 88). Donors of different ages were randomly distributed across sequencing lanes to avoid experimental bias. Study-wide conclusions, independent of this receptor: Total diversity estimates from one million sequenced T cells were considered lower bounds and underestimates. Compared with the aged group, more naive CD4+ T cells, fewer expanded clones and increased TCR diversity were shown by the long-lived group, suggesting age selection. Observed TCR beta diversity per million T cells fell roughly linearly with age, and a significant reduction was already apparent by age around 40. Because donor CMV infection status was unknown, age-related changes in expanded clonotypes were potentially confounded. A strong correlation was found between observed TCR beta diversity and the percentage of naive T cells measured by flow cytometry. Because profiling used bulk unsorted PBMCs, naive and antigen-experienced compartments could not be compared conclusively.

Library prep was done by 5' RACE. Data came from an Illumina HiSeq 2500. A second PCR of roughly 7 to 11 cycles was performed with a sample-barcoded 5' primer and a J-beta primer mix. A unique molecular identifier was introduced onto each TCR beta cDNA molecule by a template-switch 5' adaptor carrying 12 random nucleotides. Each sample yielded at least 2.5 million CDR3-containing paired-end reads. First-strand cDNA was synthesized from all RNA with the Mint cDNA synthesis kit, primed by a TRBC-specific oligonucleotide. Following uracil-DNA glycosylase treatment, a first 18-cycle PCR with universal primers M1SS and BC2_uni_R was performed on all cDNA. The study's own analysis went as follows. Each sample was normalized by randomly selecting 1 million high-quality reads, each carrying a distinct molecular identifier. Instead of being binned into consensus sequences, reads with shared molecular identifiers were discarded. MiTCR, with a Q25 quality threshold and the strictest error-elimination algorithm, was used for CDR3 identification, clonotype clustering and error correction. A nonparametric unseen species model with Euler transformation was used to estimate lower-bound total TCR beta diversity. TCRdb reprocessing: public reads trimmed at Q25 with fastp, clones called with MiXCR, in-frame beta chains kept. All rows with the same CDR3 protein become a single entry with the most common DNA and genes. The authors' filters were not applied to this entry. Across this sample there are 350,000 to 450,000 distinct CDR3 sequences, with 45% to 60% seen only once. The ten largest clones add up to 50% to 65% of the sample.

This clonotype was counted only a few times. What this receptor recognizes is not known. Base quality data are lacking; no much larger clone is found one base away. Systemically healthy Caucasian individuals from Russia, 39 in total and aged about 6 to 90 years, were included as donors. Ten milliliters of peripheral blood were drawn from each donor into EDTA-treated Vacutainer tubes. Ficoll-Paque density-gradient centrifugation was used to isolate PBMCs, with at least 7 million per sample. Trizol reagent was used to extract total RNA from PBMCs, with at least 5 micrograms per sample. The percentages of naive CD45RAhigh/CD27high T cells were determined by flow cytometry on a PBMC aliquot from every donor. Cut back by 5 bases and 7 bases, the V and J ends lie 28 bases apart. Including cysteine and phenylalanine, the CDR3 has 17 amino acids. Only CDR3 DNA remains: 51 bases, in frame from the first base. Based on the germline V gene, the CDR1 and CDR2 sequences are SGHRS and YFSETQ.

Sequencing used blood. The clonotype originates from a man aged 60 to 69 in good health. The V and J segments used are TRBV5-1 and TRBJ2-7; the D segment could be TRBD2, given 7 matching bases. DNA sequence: TGCGCCAGCAGTTCCAGCACCGGACTAGGGGGATACAATGAGCAGTACTTC. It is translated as CASSSSTGLGGYNEQYF.